This passage covers 20 T cell receptor beta chains from one sample sequenced in a study of blood T cell repertoires in COVID-19. TCRdb keeps only in-frame clones here, not all; method: immunoSEQ multiplex PCR. This table holds about 220,000 clones, around 81% found once. Sequencing was done on a sample of peripheral blood. These receptors were taken from a woman in her seventies with acute or convalescent COVID-19.

The chain has TRBV7-8 and TRBJ2-7, with TRBD2 as a possible D gene (6 bases). The CDR3 runs to 15 residues. The V and J ends lost 3 bases and 0 bases respectively, with 12 bases between them. Germline V gives CDR1 SGHVS, CDR2 FQNEAQ. The CDR3 DNA reads TGTGCCAGCAGCTTTAGCGGCCCCAGCTCCTACGAGCAGTACTTC. Its translation is CASSFSGPSSYEQYF.

The chain links TRBV18 to TRBJ2-1; TRBD1 matches at 10 bases. Germline CDR1 reads KGHSH; CDR2 reads LQKENI. The CDR3 runs 16 residues. The V gene end was trimmed by 4 bases and the J gene end by 6 bases; junction bases not matched to a gene: 9. CDR3 amino acids: CASSLTRDRGGNEQFF. The CDR3 DNA sequence: TGTGCCAGCTCACTAACCCGGGACAGGGGCGGCAATGAGCAGTTCTTC.

The chain uses TRBV6-2 or TRBV6-3 and TRBJ2-3; 8 bases agree with TRBD1. The CDR3 is 17 amino acids. The germline gives CDR1 MNHEY, CDR2 SVGEGT. Germline trimming cut 6 bases from V and 2 bases from J; bases unmatched to any gene: 13. CDR3 residues: CASSTIGDRRSTDTQYF. CDR3 sequence (DNA): TGTGCCAGCAGCACCATAGGGGACAGGAGATCCACAGATACGCAGTATTTT.

The CDR3 DNA reads as TGCGCCAGCAGCGAGGGAATAACGGCCGATCAAGAGACCCAGTACTTC. Its translation is CASSEGITADQETQYF. The chain carries TRBV5-1 and TRBJ2-5; tentatively, D is TRBD2 (5 bases). The germline V gene has CDR1 SGHRS and CDR2 YFSETQ. CDR3 length: 16 amino acids. The V and J ends lost 4 bases and 2 bases respectively, with 18 bases between them.

The chain links TRBV5-4 to TRBJ1-2, with D possibly TRBD1 on 6 matching bases. CDR1 SGHNT and CDR2 YYREEE come from the germline V gene (reference sequence). The CDR3 consists of 12 residues. V was pared by 4 bases and J by 5 bases, with 9 bases between. CDR3 amino acids: CASSGQLYGYTF. DNA for the CDR3: TGTGCCAGCAGCGGACAGTTATATGGCTACACCTTC.

The genes are TRBV30 and TRBJ2-5; possible D gene TRBD2, 6 bases. Germline loops: CDR1 GTSNPN, CDR2 SVGIG (reference sequence). This CDR3 comprises 13 residues. V was cut by 3 bases and J by 5 bases, with 13 bases left in between. Written as DNA, the CDR3 is TGTGCCTGGAGCCGCGGGGATTGGGAGACCCAGTACTTC. It encodes CAWSRGDWETQYF.

This clone has only a few counts. This chain links TRBV7-2 with TRBJ2-1, with TRBD2 matching 9 bases. This CDR3 is 19 amino acids long. The germline gives CDR1 SGHTA, CDR2 FQGNSA. V was clipped by 1 base and J by 5 bases; unmatched bases: 15. The CDR3 is CASSLVPPPASGVDNEQFF. CDR3 bases: TGTGCCAGCAGCTTAGTTCCGCCCCCGGCTAGCGGGGTGGACAATGAGCAGTTCTTC.

This clone was observed a few times. This chain connects TRBV7-2 to TRBJ2-1, with D possibly TRBD1 on 5 matching bases. V gave up 5 bases and J gave up 6 bases, with 20 bases separating them. The CDR3 length is 16 residues. Germline-derived CDR1 and CDR2 are SGHTA and FQGNSA. In DNA form, the CDR3 reads TGTGCCAGCAGCCTAGGGGCCCCGACGTTGGGCAATGAGCAGTTCTTC. Residues: CASSLGAPTLGNEQFF.

The chain recombines TRBV6-5 with TRBJ1-3; 7 positions agree with TRBD1. Germline V CDR1 and CDR2: MNHEY, SVGAGI. This CDR3 spans 15 amino acids. Germline trimming cut 5 bases from V and 4 bases from J; bases unmatched to any gene: 8. CDR3 nucleotide sequence: TGTGCCAGCAGTAGTCCCGGGACAGTAGGAAACACCATATATTTT. This encodes CASSSPGTVGNTIYF.

This chain uses TRBV30 with TRBJ2-1; D ambiguous. Deletions cut 4 bases from V and 0 bases from J, with 13 bases between. Germline lookup yields CDR1 GTSNPN and CDR2 SVGIG (reference sequence). The CDR3 runs 15 residues. The CDR3 DNA sequence: TGTGCCTGGAATAGTGGGTCTAGCTCCTACAATGAGCAGTTCTTC. It is translated as CAWNSGSSSYNEQFF.

The chain carries TRBV18 and TRBJ1-4, with 8 bases matching TRBD1. The CDR3 sequence is 15 residues long. Trimming removed 3 bases from V and 8 bases from J; junction bases left unmatched: 8. Germline V lookup: CDR1 KGHSH, CDR2 LQKENI. The CDR3 DNA reads as TGTGCCAGCTCACCCCTAGGACAGGGTCGCGAAAAACTGTTTTTT. Translation gives CASSPLGQGREKLFF.

The V and J genes are TRBV5-1 and TRBJ2-1, with D possibly being TRBD2 (5 bases). Germline CDR1 SGHRS, CDR2 YFSETQ. V was cut by 0 bases and J by 10 bases, with 8 bases left in between. This CDR3 has 12 amino acids. CDR3 DNA sequence: TGCGCCAGCAGCTTGGGACGGGGAGAGCAGTTCTTC. This translates into CASSLGRGEQFF.

The CDR3: CSALRQAQYF. Written as DNA, the CDR3 is TGCAGTGCCCTCCGGCAGGCCCAGTACTTC. J is TRBJ2-5 and V is TRBV20-1; D is unclear. CDR3 size: 10 residues. V was cut by 6 bases and J by 9 bases, with 11 bases left in between. The germline gives CDR1 DFQATT, CDR2 SNEGSKA (reference sequence).

CDR3 DNA: TGCGCCAGCAGCCTTGGACTAGCGGGGGGGAATGAGCAGTTCTTC. Its protein is CASSLGLAGGNEQFF. This chain connects TRBV4-1 to TRBJ2-1; TRBD2 matches at 15 bases. The CDR3 covers 15 residues. V was clipped by 4 bases and J by 7 bases; unmatched bases: 2. Germline V CDR1 and CDR2: MGHRA, YSYEKL.

V and J are TRBV5-1 and TRBJ2-5; 8 bases match TRBD1. The length of the CDR3 is 15 residues. Germline CDR1 is SGHRS and CDR2 is YFSETQ. The V segment lost 0 bases and the J segment 5 bases; nucleotides outside the gene matches: 6. CDR3 DNA: TGCGCCAGCAGCTTGGACGGACAGGGCCGGGAGACCCAGTACTTC. This translates into CASSLDGQGRETQYF.

The chain links TRBV6-2 or TRBV6-3 to TRBJ2-2; 10 nucleotides line up with TRBD2. Germline V CDR1 and CDR2: MNHEY, SVGEGT. J lost 8 bases, V lost 6 bases, and 9 bases had no gene match. The CDR3 runs 15 residues. The CDR3: CASSTILAGVGELFF. The CDR3 DNA reads as TGTGCCAGCAGCACAATCCTAGCGGGAGTTGGGGAGCTGTTTTTT.

Details on this clone: One end of the junction is discordant with germline, which a read error may explain. The chain employs TRBV5-1 and TRBJ1-3; 8 bases are shared with TRBD1. The V gene's germline CDR1 is SGHRS and CDR2 YFSETQ. The CDR3 loop spans 16 amino acids. The CDR3 DNA sequence: TGCGTCAGCAGCTTGATCCCAGGGGGCAATGGAAACACCATATATTTT. Amino acids: CVSSLIPGGNGNTIYF. Full variable domain (remainder filled in from reference TRBV5-1 and TRBJ1-3): KAGVTQTPRYLIKTRGQQVTLSCSPISGHRSVSWYQQTPGQGLQFLFEYFSETQRNKGNFPGRFSGRQFSNSRSEMNVSTLELGDSALYLCVSSLIPGGNGNTIYFGEGSWLTVV.

The rearrangement uses TRBV3-1 (or the pseudogene TRBV3-2) and TRBJ2-2, with TRBD1 as a possible D gene (6 bases). The CDR3 is made up of 11 amino acids. V was shortened by 8 bases and J by 5 bases, with 6 bases between the two germline ends. CDR1 LGHDT and CDR2 YNNKEL come from the germline V gene (reference sequence). Here the CDR3 reads CASQGTGELFF. DNA of the CDR3: TGTGCCAGCCAGGGGACCGGGGAGCTGTTTTTT.

The chain employs TRBV7-2 and TRBJ1-5; 9 positions match TRBD1. The CDR3 covers 15 residues. V lost 3 bases and J lost 7; bases outside the gene matches: 7. CDR1 and CDR2 (germline): SGHTA, FQGNSA. In DNA form, the CDR3 reads TGTGCCAGCAGCTTCGGTACAGGGGGCATGCAGCCCCAGCATTTT. Translation gives CASSFGTGGMQPQHF.

This clone has just one count. This may stem from a read error, because a much larger clone lies one nucleotide away. This sequence joins TRBV6-5 and TRBJ1-2; D is perhaps TRBD1 (5 bases). The CDR3 spans 13 residues. With 6 bases removed from V and 0 bases from J, the gap between germline ends came to 8 bases. Germline-derived CDR1 and CDR2 are MNHEY and SVGAGI. CDR3 residues: CASRLTANYGYTF. DNA of the CDR3: TGTGCCAGCAGATTGACAGCTAACTATGGCTACACCTTC.